The 20 T cell receptor beta chains below all came from one sample that was sequenced in a study of blood T cell repertoires in COVID-19. The table came from immunoSEQ multiplex PCR; TCRdb's copy has only in-frame clones and leaves some out. The table has about 120,000 clones, about 89% seen once. The sample taken for sequencing was peripheral blood. These receptors came from a woman between 65 and 79 years old with acute or convalescent COVID-19.

The rearrangement links TRBV5-4 to TRBJ2-5; 10 bases match TRBD2. This CDR3 has 15 amino acids. The V gene's germline CDR1 is SGHNT and CDR2 YYREEE (reference sequence). V was clipped by 4 bases and J by 5 bases; unmatched bases: 8. This CDR3 is CASSLGLAGAETQYF. The CDR3 DNA reads TGTGCCAGCAGCCTCGGGCTAGCGGGGGCGGAGACCCAGTACTTC.

The V and J genes are TRBV18 and TRBJ2-7, with 10 bases lining up with TRBD1. CDR1 is KGHSH and CDR2 is LQKENI in the germline V gene. The CDR3 runs to 14 residues. V lost 6 bases, J lost 6 bases, and 8 bases stayed unmatched. The CDR3 DNA sequence: TGTGCCAGCTCCCCGGGACAGGGGTTTTTCGAGCAGTACTTC. This sequence encodes CASSPGQGFFEQYF.

Worth noting for this clone: Other nucleotide sequences from this sample produce the same CDR3. The chain recombines TRBV5-1 with TRBJ1-1; 7 bases are a match to TRBD1. The CDR3 sequence is 14 residues long. Trimming at V came to 2 bases and at J to 2 bases, leaving 3 bases not matched to a gene. Per germline, CDR1 SGHRS and CDR2 YFSETQ. CDR3 nucleotides: TGCGCCAGCAGCTTCGGGACAGTTAACACTGAAGCTTTCTTT. Translated: CASSFGTVNTEAFF.

The genes are TRBV7-3 and TRBJ2-1; TRBD1 might be the D (6 bases). This CDR3 spans 12 amino acids. The V end was cut by 4 bases, the J end by 10 bases, with 11 bases between. Germline V gene lookup returns CDR1 SGHTA and CDR2 FQGTGA. CDR3 loop: CASSYTGTEQFF. CDR3 sequence (DNA): TGTGCCAGCAGCTACACCGGGACAGAGCAGTTCTTC.

The V gene is TRBV19, the J gene TRBJ2-5, with TRBD1 as a possible D gene (5 bases). Germline CDR1 reads LNHDA; CDR2 reads SQIVND (reference sequence). Trimming pared 5 bases from V and 5 bases from J, leaving 18 bases between. The CDR3 contains 15 residues. The chain's CDR3 is CASSVQGQKGETQYF. In DNA, the CDR3 is TGTGCCAGTAGTGTCCAAGGACAAAAAGGGGAGACCCAGTACTTC.

This clone was picked up one time. The chain links TRBV6-1 to TRBJ1-3, with D perhaps TRBD1 (5 bases). In germline, CDR1 is MNHNS, CDR2 SASEGT. The CDR3 runs to 13 residues. Deletions cut 2 bases from V and 4 bases from J, with 6 bases between. CDR3 protein: CASSEYRGNTIYF. The CDR3 coding sequence is TGTGCCAGCAGTGAATACAGGGGAAACACCATATATTTT.

This chain joins TRBV11-2 and TRBJ1-5; D is undetermined. V shed 2 bases and J shed 8 bases, with 10 bases lying between them. The CDR3 sequence is 13 residues long. The germline V gene encodes CDR1 SGHAT and CDR2 FQNNGV. CDR3 sequence (DNA): TGTGCCAGCAGCTTACTAGCCAAGGAGCCCCAGCATTTT. Encoded protein: CASSLLAKEPQHF.

The gene calls are TRBV3-1 (or the pseudogene TRBV3-2) and TRBJ1-1; D is unclear. Germline V gene sequence: CDR1 LGHDT, CDR2 YNNKEL (reference sequence). V was shortened by 5 bases and J by 1 base, with 11 bases between the two germline ends. The CDR3 covers 14 residues. CDR3 nucleotide sequence: TGTGCCAGCAGCGCCCGGGAGTCGAACACTGAAGCTTTCTTT. Its protein is CASSARESNTEAFF.

The V and J genes are TRBV4-1 and TRBJ1-6; 9 bases are shared with TRBD1. This CDR3 is 16 amino acids long. CDR1 is MGHRA, CDR2 YSYEKL, per germline. The V and J ends lost 1 base and 8 bases, in that order; junction bases with no gene match: 6. CDR3 bases: TGCGCCAGCAGCCAAGTACAGGGGGCTTTGGATTCACCCCTCCACTTT. Residues: CASSQVQGALDSPLHF.

V usage is TRBV4-1 and J usage is TRBJ1-4; D is unresolved. The CDR3 extends over 14 amino acids. Germline V gene lookup returns CDR1 MGHRA and CDR2 YSYEKL. V was pared by 0 bases and J by 5 bases, with 7 bases between. The CDR3 here is CASSQEVGNEKLFF. The CDR3 DNA is TGCGCCAGCAGCCAAGAGGTCGGGAATGAAAAACTGTTTTTT.

The V gene is TRBV7-9, the J gene TRBJ1-6; the D gene is possibly TRBD1 (5 bases). This CDR3 has 15 amino acids. Per germline, CDR1 SEHNR and CDR2 FQNEAQ (reference sequence). Trimming cost V 5 bases and J 7 bases, with 15 bases left between them. CDR3 in DNA: TGTGCCAGCAGCCGAGAACAGGCAGCCAATTCACCCCTCCACTTT. Encoded protein: CASSREQAANSPLHF.

V usage is TRBV5-1 and J usage is TRBJ1-2; no firm D call. V was pared by 2 bases and J by 7 bases, with 9 bases between. The germline CDR1 and CDR2 sequences are SGHRS and YFSETQ. The CDR3 sequence is 12 residues long. The CDR3, as DNA: TGCGCCAGCAGCTTAGAGGGCACTGGCTACACCTTC. This translates into CASSLEGTGYTF.

The genes are TRBV24-1 and TRBJ2-5; possibly TRBD2 for D (7 bases). V was shortened by 2 bases and J by 5 bases, with 17 bases between the two germline ends. Germline loops: CDR1 KGHDR, CDR2 SFDVKD. The CDR3 spans 16 residues. The CDR3 reads CATSDSIGLGGETQYF. The CDR3 bases are TGTGCCACCAGTGATTCAATAGGACTAGGGGGTGAGACCCAGTACTTC.

This chain joins TRBV11-3 and TRBJ2-6, with D possibly matching TRBD1 (6 bases). This CDR3 spans 15 amino acids. CDR1 is SGHNT and CDR2 is YENEEA in the germline V gene. V dropped 5 bases and J dropped 4 bases, with 12 bases sitting between them. CDR3 amino acids: CASSIRGGGANVLTF. CDR3 DNA sequence: TGTGCCAGCAGCATCAGGGGCGGAGGGGCCAACGTCCTGACTTTC.

The chain has TRBV3-1 (or the pseudogene TRBV3-2) and TRBJ1-3; 7 nucleotides agree with TRBD1. Germline loops: CDR1 LGHDT, CDR2 YNNKEL (reference sequence). The CDR3 is made up of 14 amino acids. The trim removed 3 bases at V and 4 bases at J, leaving 3 bases unmatched. Written as DNA, the CDR3 is TGTGCCAGCAGCCAGACAGGGTCCGGAAACACCATATATTTT. The encoded protein is CASSQTGSGNTIYF.

This chain links TRBV7-3 with TRBJ2-3, with TRBD2 as a possible D gene (5 bases). The CDR3 is 13 residues long. CDR1 SGHTA and CDR2 FQGTGA come from the germline V gene. V was shortened by 5 bases and J by 4 bases, with 10 bases between the two germline ends. The CDR3 sequence: CASSLFGADTQYF. Written as DNA, the CDR3 is TGTGCCAGCAGCCTATTCGGGGCAGATACGCAGTATTTT.

The gene calls are TRBV5-1 and TRBJ2-1; 7 bases are a match to TRBD2. J was trimmed by 3 bases and V by 4 bases; bases with no gene match: 7. Per germline, CDR1 SGHRS and CDR2 YFSETQ. The CDR3 sequence is 15 residues long. The CDR3 loop is CASSPTGTNYNEQFF. DNA of the CDR3: TGCGCCAGCAGCCCGACCGGGACTAACTACAATGAGCAGTTCTTC.

This rearrangement joins TRBV3-1 (or the pseudogene TRBV3-2) to TRBJ2-3; possibly TRBD2 for D (5 bases). The germline CDR1 and CDR2 sequences are LGHDT and YNNKEL (reference sequence). This CDR3 spans 17 amino acids. V was trimmed by 0 bases and J by 3 bases, leaving 16 bases between them. The CDR3 DNA follows: TGTGCCAGCAGCCAAGAAGCGCTAGCCTTTGGTACAGATACGCAGTATTTT. Its translation is CASSQEALAFGTDTQYF.

The chain has TRBV18 and TRBJ1-5, with D tentatively TRBD1 (6 bases). The germline V gene encodes CDR1 KGHSH and CDR2 LQKENI. This CDR3 is built from 15 residues. Trimming removed 8 bases from V and 3 bases from J, with 17 bases in between. CDR3 DNA sequence: TGTGCCAGCGCTAGAGGACAGAATATCAATCAGCCCCAGCATTTT. This encodes CASARGQNINQPQHF.

In its sample, this clone was seen a few times. The chain joins TRBV28 to TRBJ2-2; the D gene is possibly TRBD2 (7 bases). V lost 8 bases to trimming and J lost 5 bases, with 18 bases between them. Germline V gene sequence: CDR1 MDHEN, CDR2 SYDVKM. The CDR3 covers 15 residues. The CDR3 region is CASSSGGASTGELFF. The CDR3 DNA sequence: TGTGCCAGCTCTTCTGGGGGGGCGAGTACCGGGGAGCTGTTTTTT.